This entry concerns a single TCR beta chain. The antigen is not known. The CDR3 contains 15 residues. The V gene lost 7 bases and the J gene lost 1 base, with 14 bases spanning the gap. Germline V gives CDR1 MDHEN, CDR2 SYDVKM. This specimen belongs to a study of shared clonotypes between healthy human individuals. Study findings and constraints: Sharing across four donors was highest in naive CD4 (roughly 5%) and lowest in memory CD8 (approximately 0.4%).

Samples underwent the assay at deep level. The genomic DNA of each subset was split evenly across several immunoSEQ plates. In the authors' workflow: From ImmunoSEQ came sequences covering only the junction and carrying no quality scores, so filtering differed. Only in-frame clones appear in the TCRdb table, and some are missing; sequencing was by immunoSEQ multiplex PCR. Clone size and the V and J calls come from that table; the DNA yielded D and trimming. The table records roughly 2 million clones, roughly 96% of them present only once. This rearrangement joins TRBV28 to TRBJ1-5; unclear D gene. The specimen was naive CD4+ T cells sorted from blood. Noted subset: CD45RA+ positively selected. This TCR derives from a man aged 18 to 30 in good health. This CDR3 is CASISVRRSNQPQHF. The CDR3, as DNA: TGTGCCAGCATCTCAGTCCGGCGAAGCAATCAGCCCCAGCATTTT.